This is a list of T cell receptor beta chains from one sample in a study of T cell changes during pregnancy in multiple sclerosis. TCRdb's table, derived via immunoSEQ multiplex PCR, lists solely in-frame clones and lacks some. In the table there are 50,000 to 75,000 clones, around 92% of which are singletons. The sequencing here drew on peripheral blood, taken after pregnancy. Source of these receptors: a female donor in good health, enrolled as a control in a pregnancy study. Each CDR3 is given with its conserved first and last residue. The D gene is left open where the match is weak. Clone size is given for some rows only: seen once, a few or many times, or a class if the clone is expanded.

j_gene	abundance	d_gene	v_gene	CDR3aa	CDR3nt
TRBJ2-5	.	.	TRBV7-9	CASSQWGTLGVIQYF	TGTGCCAGCAGCCAGTGGGGGACTCTCGGTGTTATCCAGTACTTC
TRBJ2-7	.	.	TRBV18	CASSPGGDEQYF	TGTGCCAGCTCACCAGGGGGCGACGAGCAGTACTTC
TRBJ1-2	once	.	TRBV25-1	CASSPGTYSYGYTF	TGTGCCAGCAGTCCAGGGACATACAGCTATGGCTACACCTTC
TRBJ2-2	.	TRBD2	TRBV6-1	CASSVSGGGTGELFF	TGTGCCAGCAGTGTGAGCGGGGGGGGGACCGGGGAGCTGTTTTTT
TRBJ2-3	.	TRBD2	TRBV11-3	CASSPPTSGGSGDTQYF	TGTGCCAGCAGCCCACCGACTAGCGGGGGATCCGGTGATACGCAGTATTTT
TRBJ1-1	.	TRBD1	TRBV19	CASSPGQVFRGTEAFF	TGTGCCAGTAGCCCGGGACAGGTGTTTCGGGGCACTGAAGCTTTCTTT
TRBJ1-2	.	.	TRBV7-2	CASRRTEGYTF	TGTGCCAGCCGGAGGACGGAGGGCTACACCTTC
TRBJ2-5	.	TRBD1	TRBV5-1	CASSLDRGEETQYF	TGCGCCAGCAGCTTAGACAGGGGGGAAGAGACCCAGTACTTC
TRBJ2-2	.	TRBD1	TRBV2	CASSVTGTENTGELFF	TGTGCCAGCAGTGTAACAGGGACAGAAAACACCGGGGAGCTGTTTTTT
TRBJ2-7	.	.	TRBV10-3	CAISESSRVAETGQYF	TGTGCCATCAGTGAGTCTAGTAGGGTAGCGGAGACGGGGCAGTACTTC
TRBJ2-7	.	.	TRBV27	CASSPTTGSREYEQYF	TGTGCCAGCAGTCCCACGACAGGTTCGAGGGAATACGAGCAGTACTTC